This T cell receptor (beta chain) is from a study of regulatory T cells in long-lasting Graves disease (dated by TCRdb to the early 2020s). Background on the whole study: Newly diagnosed Graves' disease patients had taken antithyroid drugs for less than 3 months. This study used TCR sequencing and RNA sequencing of peripheral blood to compare persistent Graves' disease patients against newly diagnosed Graves' disease patients. The study was conducted in China and was registered as a clinical trial. A total of around 33 samples underwent TCR sequencing, from about 13 patients with persistent Graves' disease and some 20 patients with newly diagnosed Graves' disease. The paper as a whole reports these results and caveats: The authors noted that the small sample size was a limitation that may lower accuracy. Compared with newly diagnosed patients, patients with persistent Graves' disease had lower TCR Shannon entropy and fewer highly expanded clones, which suggests clonal expansion. TRBV28, TRBJ1-2 and TRBJ2-5 were preferentially used in persistent disease, while TRBV20-1 and TRBJ2-1 were favored in newly diagnosed disease. More public clonotypes were shared among persistent patients (under 3,000) than among newly diagnosed patients (under 1,000). Sequencing and analysis were restricted to the TCR beta chain. The study examined only peripheral blood because the primary lesion, thyroid tissue, could not be accessed.

The library was prepared using multiplex PCR. This sample was sequenced with an Illumina HiSeq 4000. TCR beta libraries were built with iRepertoire HTBI primers and Arm-PCR amplification of CDR3 regions. Before sequencing, the PCR products went through gel purification. Turning to the authors' computational methods: Gene usage analysis of CDR3 amino acid clonotypes used the approximately 62 TRBV and fewer than 15 TRBJ segments found across samples. COPE and FqMerger were used to merge filtered high-quality paired reads into contigs. BLAST was used to align contigs to IMGT TRBV, TRBD and TRBJ reference genes, and CDR3 was defined according to IMGT. Clonotypes above 0.1% frequency were classified as highly expanded clones. Shannon entropy served as the measure of repertoire diversity, while the Gini coefficient captured V-J evenness. A clonotype found in more than one individual was treated as public. Starting from the raw public reads, TCRdb applied fastp trimming at Q25, assembled clones with MiXCR and retained in-frame beta chains. Duplicate CDR3 protein sequences are folded into a single record with the most common DNA and genes. The V and J calls follow TCRdb's processing rather than the paper's. The sample includes around 450,000 distinct CDR3 sequences, with approximately 16% observed a single time. The ten largest clones take up about 7.8% of the sample.

CDR1 and CDR2 are read off the germline V gene (reference sequence) as PRHDT and FYEKMQ. The cysteine opens and the phenylalanine closes a CDR3 of 15 amino acids. Only CDR3 DNA is held: 45 bases, read in frame from base 1. Unmatched junction bases come to 4, with V trimmed by 1 base and J by 7 bases. The time point label, as the study defines it: newly diagnosed GD, antithyroid drugs for less than 3 months. For both TCR sequencing and RNA sequencing, RNA was extracted from PBMCs in TRIzol. Graves' disease was diagnosed according to American Thyroid Association guidelines. The patients came from an endocrinology department in Xi'an, China. Each patient gave roughly 8.4 milliliters of peripheral blood, collected in an EDTA anticoagulant tube. Ficoll Paque Plus density gradient separation was used to isolate PBMCs, and no additional T cell sorting was done. RNA quality was checked with an Agilent 2100 Bioanalyzer and agarose gel, and concentration with a NanoDrop 2000.

This clonotype was observed at least ten times. Its antigen is still unknown. The sample holds no much larger clone one base away, and base qualities are not on file. These data were also filed under a second study, of T cells in Graves' hyperthyroidism and ophthalmopathy. Per the second study: A patient counted as having stable Graves' hyperthyroidism if no progression to ophthalmopathy occurred over 18 months of follow-up. The hyperthyroidism patients were between 18 and 65 years old and newly diagnosed, with a disease duration of less than 2 months. Any patient with an uncontrolled infection, another autoimmune disease, pregnancy or lactation was excluded. Diagnoses were established on the basis of clinical symptoms, serum thyroxine and TRAb, thyroid ultrasound, and orbital computed tomography. The first round of RT-PCR for the TCR CDR3 was performed with the HTBI primer set and the Qiagen OneStep RT-PCR kit. Most expanded thyroid clonotypes (frequency above 0.001) were also detected in blood, a finding suggesting that blood repertoires may reflect thyroid immune responses. Ophthalmopathy was separated from stable hyperthyroidism by a 13 V-J signature model, with about 88% sensitivity and 81% to 82% specificity obtained in cross-validation and 80%/75% obtained in testing. In validation, progression to ophthalmopathy was predicted by the model with around 70% sensitivity and 72.22% specificity, a median of roughly 6 months before onset. To identify TCR V-J signatures that set the groups apart, the researchers used a discovery cohort of about a hundred patients, made up of 40 to 45 with Graves' ophthalmopathy and some 55 with stable Graves' hyperthyroidism. Prospective prediction of ophthalmopathy was tested in an independent validation cohort of under 20 hyperthyroidism patients and roughly 16 patients who later progressed to ophthalmopathy. The approximately 100 discovery patients were randomly split 7:3 into training and test sets. The study also compared thyroid tissue and blood T-cell repertoires from more than 5 Graves' hyperthyroidism patients. After sampling, hyperthyroidism patients received methimazole starting at 30 mg daily, and ophthalmopathy patients received high-dose intravenous methylprednisolone. Libraries were constructed in a second round of multiplex PCR, after which size selection and purification were performed. Sequencing of the libraries was done on an Illumina HiSeq2000 using paired-end 100 bp reads. SOAPnuke was used to process the raw data, with reads discarded if the reads contained adapters or uncalled bases, had a mean Phred below 15, or lacked an exact constant-primer or identifier match. COPE v1.2.5 was used to merge high-quality paired reads, and clonotypes were defined as unique nucleotide sequences. MiTCR v1.1 was used to align the clonotypes against IMGT TRBV, TRBD and TRBJ reference segments. Only V-J combinations with frequency above 0.0001, covering 99% to 99.2% of repertoires, were analysed. The TCS score was defined as the ratio of F50 (clonal expansion) to E x V (chaos), calculated using BLOSUM62-based TCRdist between CDR3 peptides within each V-J. Welch's t-statistics and random forest reduced fewer than 550 V-J features to fewer than 15, which were used in a naive Bayes classifier (R e1071). Sample size was not statistically predetermined, and investigators were not blinded to group allocation. The paper describes TCR Vbeta CDR3 sequencing of roughly 130 peripheral blood samples, made up of 40 to 45 ophthalmopathy patients, 70 to 75 hyperthyroidism patients and approximately 17 progressor patients.

Sequenced material: peripheral blood mononuclear cells (PBMCs), taken at new diagnosis, from a patient treated with antithyroid drugs. The receptor comes from a woman aged 40 to 50 with Graves disease. Donor details come from another sample of the same person, matched by shared clones. The chain couples TRBV13 to TRBJ2-4; 10 nucleotides in the junction match TRBD1. The bases read TGTGCCAGCAGCTTAGCGGGGACAGGGGATAACATTCAGTACTTC. It is translated as CASSLAGTGDNIQYF.